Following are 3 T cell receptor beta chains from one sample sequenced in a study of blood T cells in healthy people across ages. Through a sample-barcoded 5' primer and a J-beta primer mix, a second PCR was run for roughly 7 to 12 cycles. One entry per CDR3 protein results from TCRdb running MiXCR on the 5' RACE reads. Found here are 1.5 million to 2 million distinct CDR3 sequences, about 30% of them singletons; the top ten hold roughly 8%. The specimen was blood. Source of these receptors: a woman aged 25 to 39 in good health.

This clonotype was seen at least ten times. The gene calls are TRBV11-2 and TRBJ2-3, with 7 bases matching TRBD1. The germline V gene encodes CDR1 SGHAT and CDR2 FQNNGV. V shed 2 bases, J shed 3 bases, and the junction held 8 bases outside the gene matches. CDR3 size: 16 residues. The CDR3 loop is CASSLRAGGRTDTQYF. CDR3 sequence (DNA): TGTGCCAGCAGCTTACGGGCAGGGGGAAGAACAGATACGCAGTATTTT.

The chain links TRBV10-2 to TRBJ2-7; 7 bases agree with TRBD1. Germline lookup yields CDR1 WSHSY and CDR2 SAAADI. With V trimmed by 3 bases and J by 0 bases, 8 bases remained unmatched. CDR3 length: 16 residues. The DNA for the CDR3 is TGCGCCAGCAGTGACTTCACCGGGACAGACTCCTACGAGCAGTACTTC. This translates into CASSDFTGTDSYEQYF.

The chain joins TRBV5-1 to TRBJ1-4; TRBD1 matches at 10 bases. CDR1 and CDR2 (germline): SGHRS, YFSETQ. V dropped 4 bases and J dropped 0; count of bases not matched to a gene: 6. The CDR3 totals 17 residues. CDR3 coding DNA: TGCGCCAGCAGCGCCGGGGACAGGGGCACAACTAATGAAAAACTGTTTTTT. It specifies CASSAGDRGTTNEKLFF. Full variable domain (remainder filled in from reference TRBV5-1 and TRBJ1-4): KAGVTQTPRYLIKTRGQQVTLSCSPISGHRSVSWYQQTPGQGLQFLFEYFSETQRNKGNFPGRFSGRQFSNSRSEMNVSTLELGDSALYLCASSAGDRGTTNEKLFFGSGTQLSVL.